This T cell receptor (beta chain) was documented in a study of breast tumors, draining lymph nodes, adjacent tissues. Comments on this clonotype: Its antigen is as yet unknown.

Trimming cost V 2 bases and J 2 bases; bases outside gene matches: 7. The CDR3 is 16 amino acids. CDR1 and CDR2 from the germline V gene are MNHEY and SVGEGT. Study observations and caveats: Tumor T cell lymph node origin was a supported hypothesis, not proven. Luminal-like breast cancer showed significantly greater tumor-nontumor repertoire similarity than basal-like breast cancer did.

One entry per CDR3 protein results from TCRdb running MiXCR on the multiplex PCR reads. The table records approximately 150,000 distinct CDR3 sequences, around 35% of them present only once. Axillary draining lymph nodes of breast cancer patients supplied the node samples. Sequencing input: axillary lymph node tissue. The sequence was collected from a female donor with breast cancer. Some clones in this sample may be carry-over from other donors' samples. This rearrangement joins TRBV6-2 or TRBV6-3 to TRBJ2-3; 7 bases are a match to TRBD2. The CDR3 sequence is CASSYGAGSVTDTQYF. The DNA for the CDR3 is TGTGCCAGCAGTTACGGAGCGGGGAGTGTCACAGATACGCAGTATTTT.